The 7 T cell receptor beta chains reported below all come from one sample, sequenced in a study of T cells in Graves' hyperthyroidism and ophthalmopathy. What was amplified from RNA transcripts were TCR beta CDR3 regions. TCR CDR3 regions were first amplified by RT-PCR with HTBI primers. MiXCR, applied by TCRdb to the multiplex PCR reads, yields one record per CDR3 protein. The sample contains roughly 290,000 distinct CDR3 sequences, over 15% of which appear only once. Sample: blood. These receptors all stem from an older woman with Graves' ophthalmopathy.

This clonotype has a count of ten or more. The chain carries TRBV7-2 and TRBJ2-1; 7 nucleotides align to TRBD2. V gave up 7 bases and J gave up 6 bases; unmatched junction bases: 12. Germline assignment: CDR1 SGHTA and CDR2 FQGNSA. The length of the CDR3 is 15 residues. CDR3 nucleotide sequence: TGTGCCAGCACCCTGAGGCTAGCGGCATCCAATGAGCAGTTCTTC. Translation gives CASTLRLAASNEQFF.

The chain couples TRBV6-1 to TRBJ2-7; tentatively, D is TRBD1 (5 bases). V was cut by 2 bases and J by 8 bases, with 16 bases left in between. This CDR3 is 14 amino acids long. Germline lookup yields CDR1 MNHNS and CDR2 SASEGT. In nucleotides, the CDR3 is TGTGCCAGCAGTGAACAAGACAGCCGCAGGAAGCAGTACTTC. Amino acid sequence: CASSEQDSRRKQYF.

This clonotype was counted ten times or more. The chain couples TRBV3-1 to TRBJ1-1, with D unresolved. Germline V lookup: CDR1 LGHDT, CDR2 YNNKEL (reference sequence). The CDR3 contains 13 residues. Between the trimmed V and J ends, which lost 0 bases and 9 bases, there was a span of 11 bases. The CDR3 DNA follows: TGTGCCAGCAGCCAAGACTCGTATCGGAAAGCTTTCTTT. Its translation: CASSQDSYRKAFF.

Points on this clonotype: A much larger clone lies a single base off, so this may be a read error. The chain couples TRBV20-1 to TRBJ1-2; 7 positions match TRBD1. V trimming: 4 bases; J trimming: 4 bases; junction bases outside the gene matches: 6. The CDR3 consists of 13 residues. The germline V gene has CDR1 DFQATT and CDR2 SNEGSKA (reference sequence). CDR3 protein: CSAMQGESYGYTF. The CDR3 DNA reads TGCAGTGCTATGCAGGGGGAAAGCTATGGCTACACCTTC.

This clonotype was recorded at least ten times. V usage is TRBV20-1 and J usage is TRBJ2-7, with D hard to call. Germline V CDR1 and CDR2: DFQATT, SNEGSKA (reference sequence). V was clipped by 0 bases and J by 1 base, with 10 bases between them. The CDR3 has 14 amino acids. CDR3 DNA sequence: TGCAGTGCTAGAGATTCTACAGCTTCCTACGAGCAGTACTTC. It encodes CSARDSTASYEQYF.

This clonotype was seen repeatedly, ten times or more. The chain couples TRBV28 to TRBJ1-4, with D maybe TRBD1 (6 bases). Trimming removed 7 bases at V and 0 bases at J, with 18 bases between. Germline loops: CDR1 MDHEN, CDR2 SYDVKM. CDR3 length: 17 amino acids. CDR3 protein: CASNINQGSATNEKLFF. Here the CDR3 DNA reads TGTGCCAGCAACATAAATCAGGGGTCGGCAACTAATGAAAAACTGTTTTTT.

This clonotype was seen repeatedly, ten times or more. The rearrangement joins TRBV6-1 to TRBJ2-5; D gene unclear. Germline V gene sequence: CDR1 MNHNS, CDR2 SASEGT. The CDR3 extends over 15 amino acids. The V end lost 6 bases, the J end lost 2 bases, and 16 bases lay between the germline ends. CDR3 nucleotides: TGTGCCAGCAGCCGTGGACCGATGACACAAGAGACCCAGTACTTC. Translating it yields CASSRGPMTQETQYF.